This T cell receptor (beta chain) was obtained from a study of control samples from healthy donors and cancer patients. Unmatched junction bases numbered 7, after V lost 4 bases and J lost 6 bases. The CDR3 extends over 14 amino acids. The germline V gene has CDR1 SNHLY and CDR2 FYNNEI. TCRdb's copy holds only in-frame clones and misses some; the assay was immunoSEQ multiplex PCR. The sample includes roughly 59,000 clones, roughly 90% of them seen just once. This receptor was obtained from a man aged 40-55 years with colorectal cancer. The rearrangement uses TRBV2 and TRBJ1-1; 8 nucleotides line up with TRBD1. Sequencing input: PBMCs. CDR3 amino acids: CASSGTGRFAEAFF. CDR3 nucleotide sequence: TGTGCCAGCAGTGGGACAGGGAGATTCGCTGAAGCTTTCTTT.